One and the same sample provided the 27 T cell receptor beta chains below, sequenced in a study of OX40 agonist ivuxolimab in advanced cancers. Assay: immunoSEQ multiplex PCR; the TCRdb copy retains only in-frame clones and omits some. The sample carries tens of thousands of clones, about 85% recorded once. This specimen was CD4+ or CD8+ T cells sorted from blood, taken in a trial of the OX40 agonist ivuxolimab. Every receptor here comes from an adult with an advanced solid tumor such as melanoma, head and neck, liver or kidney cancer.

The chain is built from TRBV7-9 and TRBJ1-5; D gene uncertain. CDR3 length equals 14 residues. Trimming took 1 base from V and 1 from J, leaving 5 bases between them. Germline assignment: CDR1 SEHNR and CDR2 FQNEAQ (reference sequence). CDR3 sequence (DNA): TGTGCCAGCAGCTTAGGTTACAGCAATCAGCCCCAGCATTTT. It yields the protein CASSLGYSNQPQHF.

This clone was seen a handful of times. The chain recombines TRBV7-2 with TRBJ1-5; D not certain. V was pared by 5 bases and J by 1 base, with 9 bases between. The CDR3 runs to 14 residues. Germline V gene lookup returns CDR1 SGHTA and CDR2 FQGNSA. The CDR3 DNA reads TGTGCCAGCAGCGAGTTTTTCAGCAATCAGCCCCAGCATTTT. Protein sequence: CASSEFFSNQPQHF.

V is TRBV7-2 and J is TRBJ2-5, with D hard to call. This CDR3 is 11 amino acids long. Germline V lookup: CDR1 SGHTA, CDR2 FQGNSA. Trimming removed 6 bases at V and 5 bases at J, with 7 bases between. The DNA of the CDR3 is TGTGCCAGCAGTCAAGCGGAGACCCAGTACTTC. Translated: CASSQAETQYF.

The rearrangement links TRBV28 to TRBJ2-7, with D tentatively TRBD1 (6 bases). V shed 2 bases and J shed 4 bases, with 15 bases lying between them. This CDR3 is built from 15 residues. From germline, CDR1 is MDHEN and CDR2 SYDVKM. The CDR3 protein is CASSLAGARGYEQYF. Written as DNA, the CDR3 is TGTGCCAGCAGTTTAGCAGGGGCCCGAGGATACGAGCAGTACTTC.

The chain carries TRBV7-3 and TRBJ1-1; D ambiguous. Per germline, CDR1 SGHTA and CDR2 FQGTGA. V was trimmed by 5 bases and J by 0 bases, leaving 7 bases between them. CDR3 length equals 13 residues. CDR3: CASSRTMNTEAFF. The CDR3 nucleotides read TGTGCCAGCAGCAGGACTATGAACACTGAAGCTTTCTTT. The full variable domain, completed using reference TRBV7-3 and TRBJ1-1, is GAGVSQTPSNKVTEKGKYVELRCDPISGHTALYWYRQSLGQGPEFLIYFQGTGAADDSGLPNDRFFAVRPEGSVSTLKIQRTERGDSAVYLCASSRTMNTEAFFGQGTRLTVV.

The chain recombines TRBV2 with TRBJ1-5, with D tentatively TRBD1 (6 bases). The CDR3 is made up of 15 amino acids. Germline assignment: CDR1 SNHLY and CDR2 FYNNEI. With 7 bases removed from V and 6 bases from J, the gap between germline ends came to 19 bases. The CDR3 loop is CASTRRSGAVQPQHF. The CDR3 DNA follows: TGTGCCAGCACCCGAAGGTCAGGGGCGGTTCAGCCCCAGCATTTT.

The rearrangement joins TRBV15 to TRBJ2-4; D remains ambiguous. The germline CDR1 and CDR2 sequences are LNHNV and YYDKDF (reference sequence). The V and J ends lost 0 bases and 0 bases respectively, with 6 bases between them. The CDR3 consists of 15 residues. CDR3 residues: CATSREGIAKNIQYF. The CDR3 DNA reads as TGTGCCACCAGCAGAGAAGGGATAGCCAAAAACATTCAGTACTTC.

The chain recombines TRBV9 with TRBJ2-7; TRBD2 aligns across 9 bases. Germline lookup yields CDR1 SGDLS and CDR2 YYNGEE. This CDR3 has 16 residues. The V and J ends lost 3 bases and 2 bases, in that order; junction bases with no gene match: 9. CDR3: CASSGSRGRDAYEQYF. CDR3 bases: TGTGCCAGCAGCGGCAGTCGCGGGAGGGATGCCTACGAGCAGTACTTC.

The chain carries TRBV5-1 and TRBJ1-5; no reliable D call. Germline V gives CDR1 SGHRS, CDR2 YFSETQ. The CDR3 loop spans 14 amino acids. V lost 3 bases to trimming and J lost 1 base, with 8 bases between them. The CDR3 loop is CASSSGPSNQPQHF. The CDR3 region has the DNA TGCGCCAGCAGCTCTGGACCGAGCAATCAGCCCCAGCATTTT.

The V call is TRBV6-6, the J call TRBJ1-2; D perhaps matches TRBD1 (5 bases). Looked up from germline, CDR1 is MNHNY and CDR2 is SVGAGI (reference sequence). Between the trimmed V and J ends, which lost 6 bases and 8 bases, there was a span of 13 bases. This CDR3 comprises 12 residues. CDR3 region: CASSLSGGGYTF. CDR3 nucleotide sequence: TGTGCCAGCAGCCTCTCCGGGGGGGGCTACACCTTC.

The gene calls are TRBV7-2 and TRBJ2-5, with a possible D match to TRBD2 (5 bases). Germline lookup yields CDR1 SGHTA and CDR2 FQGNSA. Trimming stripped 8 bases from V and 1 base from J, with 11 bases between. The CDR3 runs to 13 residues. The DNA of the CDR3 is TGTGCCAGCGCTCGCGGGCTCCAAGAGACCCAGTACTTC. This translates into CASARGLQETQYF. The whole variable domain, remainder taken from reference TRBV7-2 and TRBJ2-5, is GAGVSQSPSNKVTEKGKDVELRCDPISGHTALYWYRQSLGQGLEFLIYFQGNSAPDKSGLPSDRFSAERTGGSVSTLTIQRTQQEDSAVYLCASARGLQETQYFGPGTRLLVL.

The gene calls are TRBV19 and TRBJ2-3; 7 bases match TRBD2. The CDR3 loop spans 15 amino acids. V lost 6 bases and J lost 1; bases outside the gene matches: 7. Germline V lookup: CDR1 LNHDA, CDR2 SQIVND (reference sequence). This chain's CDR3 is CASSRGGIGTDTQYF. The CDR3 nucleotides are TGTGCCAGTAGCCGGGGAGGGATCGGCACAGATACGCAGTATTTT.

The chain recombines TRBV6-6 with TRBJ1-1; TRBD1 might be the D (5 bases). The germline V and J ends were trimmed by 7 bases and 4 bases, with 16 bases remaining between them. The germline CDR1 and CDR2 sequences are MNHNY and SVGAGI (reference sequence). The CDR3 has 14 residues. In nucleotides, the CDR3 is TGTGCCAGCAAGATACCTGGGGCCGTCACTGAAGCTTTCTTT. It is translated as CASKIPGAVTEAFF.

This chain connects TRBV10-3 to TRBJ2-3, with 7 bases aligning to TRBD1. The CDR3 sequence is 14 residues long. CDR1 ENHRY and CDR2 SYGVKD come from the germline V gene. Trimming at V came to 3 bases and at J to 6 bases, leaving 6 bases not matched to a gene. CDR3 sequence reads: CAISDSGGTDTQYF. The CDR3 region has the DNA TGTGCCATCAGTGACTCAGGGGGTACGGATACGCAGTATTTT.

J is TRBJ1-4 and V is TRBV5-8; 9 nucleotides line up with TRBD1. The CDR3 is 12 amino acids. Per germline, CDR1 SGHTS and CDR2 YDEGEE. The V gene end was trimmed by 2 bases and the J gene end by 12 bases; junction bases not matched to a gene: 2. The CDR3, as DNA: TGTGCCAGCAGCTTACAGGGGGCTGAACTGTTTTTT. Its protein product is CASSLQGAELFF.

This chain connects TRBV6-1 to TRBJ1-3, with 9 bases fitting TRBD1. The CDR3 has 14 residues. Germline V gene data show CDR1 as MNHNS and CDR2 as SASEGT. Trimming cost V 10 bases and J 4 bases; bases outside gene matches: 8. The DNA of the CDR3 is TGTGCCACCCCGGGACAGGGAGGGGGAAACACCATATATTTT. Encoded protein: CATPGQGGGNTIYF.

This chain links TRBV7-2 with TRBJ2-1; 7 nucleotides agree with TRBD1. The V gene's germline CDR1 is SGHTA and CDR2 FQGNSA. The trim removed 5 bases at V and 5 bases at J, leaving 9 bases unmatched. The CDR3 loop spans 15 amino acids. The CDR3: CASSLQGFAHNEQFF. The CDR3 DNA reads TGTGCCAGCAGCCTACAGGGGTTTGCACACAATGAGCAGTTCTTC.

This chain uses TRBV15 with TRBJ2-7; maybe TRBD1 (6 bases). This CDR3 is built from 14 residues. Trimming took off 0 bases at V and 3 bases at J, with 9 bases between the two ends. Germline lookup yields CDR1 LNHNV and CDR2 YYDKDF (reference sequence). The CDR3 DNA sequence: TGTGCCACCAGCAGAGACAGGGGCCGCTACGAGCAGTACTTC. Protein product: CATSRDRGRYEQYF.

The chain has TRBV5-4 and TRBJ2-7; 11 bases are a match to TRBD1. There are 15 residues in the CDR3. Germline CDR1 reads SGHNT; CDR2 reads YYREEE (reference sequence). The V segment lost 4 bases and the J segment 4 bases; nucleotides outside the gene matches: 7. CDR3 sequence: CASSLGGTGGYEQYF. CDR3 nucleotides: TGTGCCAGCAGCCTAGGGGGGACAGGGGGTTACGAGCAGTACTTC.

This clone has more than one count but fewer than ten. This sequence joins TRBV11-2 and TRBJ2-7, with D uncertain. Per germline, CDR1 SGHAT and CDR2 FQNNGV. Deletions cut 4 bases from V and 4 bases from J, with 11 bases between. This CDR3 spans 13 amino acids. The CDR3 coding sequence is TGTGCCAGCAGCTACACGCTATGGTACGAGCAGTACTTC. It yields the protein CASSYTLWYEQYF.

The chain links TRBV4-2 to TRBJ2-1; 10 nucleotides agree with TRBD1. The CDR3 length is 16 residues. Unmatched junction bases numbered 8, after V lost 1 base and J lost 8 bases. The germline V gene has CDR1 LGHNA and CDR2 YNFKEQ. In DNA form, the CDR3 reads TGTGCCAGCAGCCAAGCTCAGACAGGGGGCAACGATGAGCAGTTCTTC. This encodes CASSQAQTGGNDEQFF.

The rearrangement joins TRBV5-4 to TRBJ1-2; 12 bases match TRBD1. V gave up 4 bases and J gave up 8 bases; unmatched junction bases: 3. Germline CDR1 and CDR2: SGHNT and YYREEE (reference sequence). The CDR3 covers 13 residues. This chain's CDR3 is CASSQGQGAGYTF. Here the CDR3 DNA reads TGTGCCAGCAGCCAGGGACAGGGGGCCGGCTACACCTTC.

The chain carries TRBV19 and TRBJ1-1, with 9 bases lining up with TRBD1. V lost 6 bases and J lost 7; bases outside the gene matches: 6. Looked up from germline, CDR1 is LNHDA and CDR2 is SQIVND (reference sequence). The CDR3 is 13 amino acids. CDR3 in amino acids: CASSRDREGEAFF. The CDR3 DNA sequence: TGTGCCAGTAGCCGGGACAGGGAAGGTGAAGCTTTCTTT.

The chain links TRBV5-6 to TRBJ2-7, with D hard to call. With 2 bases removed from V and 6 bases from J, the gap between germline ends came to 18 bases. CDR1 and CDR2 (germline): SGHDT, YYEEEE. CDR3 length: 15 amino acids. The DNA for the CDR3 is TGTGCCAGCAGCTTATATAGCCCGGGTGGGGTCGAGCAGTACTTC. It codes for CASSLYSPGGVEQYF.

The chain employs TRBV5-6 and TRBJ2-1; D not resolved. Germline V gene lookup returns CDR1 SGHDT and CDR2 YYEEEE. Trimming removed 0 bases from V and 0 bases from J, with 7 bases in between. The CDR3 spans 15 residues. CDR3 protein: CASSLEGGSYNEQFF. The CDR3 DNA reads TGTGCCAGCAGCTTGGAGGGTGGCTCCTACAATGAGCAGTTCTTC.

This sequence joins TRBV21-1 and TRBJ2-1; the table's D call, TRBD1, was not checked against the DNA. TRBV21-1 is noted as a pseudogene. The CDR3 is 18 residues long. CDR3: CASSKASAHQGTYNEQFF. For the CDR3, the DNA is TGTGCCAGCAGCAAAGCGTCGGCTCACCAGGGTACCTACAATGAGCAGTTCTTC.

This clone ranks as medium-sized (0.01 to 0.1%). This rearrangement joins TRBV28 to TRBJ1-1; possible D gene TRBD1, 6 bases. Trimming removed 5 bases from V and 1 base from J, with 11 bases in between. The CDR3 loop spans 14 amino acids. Germline V CDR1 and CDR2: MDHEN, SYDVKM. The CDR3 bases are TGTGCCAGCAGTACGATACAGGGGAACACTGAAGCTTTCTTT. This sequence encodes CASSTIQGNTEAFF.